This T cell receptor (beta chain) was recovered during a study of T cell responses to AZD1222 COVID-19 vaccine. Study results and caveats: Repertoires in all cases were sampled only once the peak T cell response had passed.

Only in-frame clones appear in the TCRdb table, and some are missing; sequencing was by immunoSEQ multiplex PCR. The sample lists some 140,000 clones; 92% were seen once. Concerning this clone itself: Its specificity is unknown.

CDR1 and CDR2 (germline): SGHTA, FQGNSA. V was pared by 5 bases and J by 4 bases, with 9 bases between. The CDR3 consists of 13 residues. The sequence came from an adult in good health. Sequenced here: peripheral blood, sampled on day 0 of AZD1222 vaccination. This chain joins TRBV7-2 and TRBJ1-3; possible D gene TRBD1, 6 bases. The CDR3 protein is CASSLGGGNTIYF. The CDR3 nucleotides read TGTGCCAGCAGCCTAGGGGGGGGAAACACCATATATTTT.